The text below deals with one T cell receptor (beta chain). Its recognized antigen is unknown. Per-nucleotide qualities are absent, and no much larger clonotype sits a single base away. This entry belongs to a study of Ad26.COV2.S vaccination and SARS-CoV-2 variants (dated by TCRdb to 2020 to 2022). Background for the entire study: Sequencing of the TCRbeta repertoire served to evaluate the specificity and breadth of SARS-CoV-2-reactive T cell receptors following Ad26.COV2.S vaccination. The TCR-sequenced set comprised about 30 samples: 19 Ad26.COV2.S vaccine recipients, 5 placebo recipients and 8 SARS-CoV-2 convalescent individuals. Results the study describes overall, beyond this receptor: Non-spike TCR breadth was comparable between vaccine and placebo recipients, consistent with the vaccine containing only spike. Substantial breadth of spike-specific CD8+ and CD4+ T cell responses was reported after vaccination. Compared with placebo recipients, Ad26.COV2.S recipients showed higher spike-specific TCR breadth (P = 0.0014). According to the authors, total T cell responses may have been underestimated by the TCR breadth and depth analyses.

The immunoSEQ Assay was used to sequence TCRbeta CDR3 regions. After extraction, genomic DNA underwent amplification by bias-controlled multiplex PCR, followed by high-throughput sequencing. The original pipeline was this. To quantify the absolute abundance of every unique TCRbeta CDR3 region, sequences were collapsed and filtered. T cell fraction was estimated by normalizing TCRbeta template counts to usable DNA, with usable DNA measured through amplification of reference genes found in all nucleated cells. Repertoire TCRs were annotated as SARS-CoV-2-specific by exact matching of V gene, CDR3 amino acid sequence and J gene to a known reactive TCR set. The reference SARS-CoV-2 TCR set was obtained from MIRA and was filtered for enrichment in COVID-19-positive ImmuneCODE repertoires, whereby public or cross-reactive TCRs were removed. Using the MIRA antigens, annotated TCRs were further analysed by specific ORF or by position within an ORF. Breadth was defined as the number of annotated unique rearrangements divided by the total number of unique productive rearrangements, and depth was defined as the summed frequency of the annotated unique rearrangements. TCR breadth was compared between groups using two-sided Wilcoxon rank-sum tests. The immuneACCESS repertoire file appears here via TCRdb, limited to in-frame rearrangements. These files lack a portion of the clones; in checked studies, under half of the deficit traces to unresolved V genes, and the cause of the others is not known. That table furnishes V, J and clone size, whereas the DNA furnished D and trimming. The sample yields over 85,000 clones; about 78% were counted once. Jointly, the top ten make up approximately 15% of the sample.

There are 12 amino acids in the CDR3, from cysteine to phenylalanine inclusive. The entry retains the CDR3 DNA only, 36 bases that are in frame from base 1. In the germline V gene (reference sequence), CDR1 corresponds to LNHNV and CDR2 to YYDKDF. The trim is 0 bases for V and 15 bases for J, with a gap of 12 bases between the germline ends. The time point label corresponds to: individuals recovered from natural SARS-CoV-2 infection. This chain joins TRBV15 to TRBJ2-4; TRBD2 is possibly the D segment (5 matching bases). The sample in question was peripheral blood, obtained after recovery from COVID-19. This TCR derives from a human donor who had recovered from COVID-19. The DNA reads TGTGCCACCAGCAGAGATACTAGTAGCCTGTACTTC. Protein translation: CATSRDTSSLYF.